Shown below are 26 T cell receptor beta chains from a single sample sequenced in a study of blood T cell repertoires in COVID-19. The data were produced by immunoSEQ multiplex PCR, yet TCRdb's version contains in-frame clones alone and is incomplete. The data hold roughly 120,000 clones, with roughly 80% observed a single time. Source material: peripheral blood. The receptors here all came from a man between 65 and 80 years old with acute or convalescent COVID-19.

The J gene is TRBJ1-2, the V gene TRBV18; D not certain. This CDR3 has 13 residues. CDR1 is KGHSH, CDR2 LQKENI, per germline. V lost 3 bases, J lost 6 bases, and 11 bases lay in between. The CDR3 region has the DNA TGTGCCAGCTCACCGAGGCCCCGGGATGGCTACACCTTC. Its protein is CASSPRPRDGYTF.

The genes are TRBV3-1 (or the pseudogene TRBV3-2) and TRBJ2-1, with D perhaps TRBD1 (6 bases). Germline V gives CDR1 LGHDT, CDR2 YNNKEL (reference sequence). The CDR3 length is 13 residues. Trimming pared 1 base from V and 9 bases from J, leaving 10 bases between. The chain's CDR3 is CASSQGQVGEQFF. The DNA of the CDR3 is TGTGCCAGCAGCCAAGGACAGGTTGGTGAGCAGTTCTTC.

CDR3 amino acids: CASSLFGSAMVGSGEQFF. Here the CDR3 DNA reads TGTGCCAGCAGTTTATTTGGGAGCGCGATGGTTGGTAGTGGGGAGCAGTTCTTC. V gene TRBV27 combines with J gene TRBJ2-1; D is perhaps TRBD2 (5 bases). Trimming stripped 1 base from V and 10 bases from J, with 26 bases between. Germline V lookup: CDR1 MNHEY, CDR2 SMNVEV (reference sequence). The length of the CDR3 is 18 residues.

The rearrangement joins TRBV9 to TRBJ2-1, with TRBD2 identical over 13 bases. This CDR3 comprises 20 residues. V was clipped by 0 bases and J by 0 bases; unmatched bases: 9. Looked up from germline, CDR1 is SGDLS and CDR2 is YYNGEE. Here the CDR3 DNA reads TGTGCCAGCAGCGTAGGGGGACTAGCGGGGACCCAAGACTCCTACAATGAGCAGTTCTTC. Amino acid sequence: CASSVGGLAGTQDSYNEQFF.

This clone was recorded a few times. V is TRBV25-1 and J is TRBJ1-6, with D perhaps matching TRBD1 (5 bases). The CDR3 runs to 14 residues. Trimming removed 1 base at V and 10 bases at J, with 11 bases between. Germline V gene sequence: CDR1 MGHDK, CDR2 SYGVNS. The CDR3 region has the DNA TGTGCCAGCAGTGAATGGAGGGGAAGCTCACCCCTCCACTTT. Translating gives CASSEWRGSSPLHF.

The CDR3 nucleotides are TGTGCCATCAGTGAGTCGGAGGCGGGAGATATCTATGGCTACACCTTC. Encoded protein: CAISESEAGDIYGYTF. The rearrangement joins TRBV10-3 to TRBJ1-2; unclear D gene. V was pared by 0 bases and J by 4 bases, with 15 bases between. CDR1 is ENHRY, CDR2 SYGVKD, per germline. The CDR3 sequence is 16 residues long.

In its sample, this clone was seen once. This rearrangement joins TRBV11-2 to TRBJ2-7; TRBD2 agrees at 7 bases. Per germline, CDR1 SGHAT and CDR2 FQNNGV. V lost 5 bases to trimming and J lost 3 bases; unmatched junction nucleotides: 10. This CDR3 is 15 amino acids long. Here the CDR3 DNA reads TGTGCCAGCAGCCGGGTCCATGGCGGGGGCTACGAGCAGTACTTC. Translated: CASSRVHGGGYEQYF.

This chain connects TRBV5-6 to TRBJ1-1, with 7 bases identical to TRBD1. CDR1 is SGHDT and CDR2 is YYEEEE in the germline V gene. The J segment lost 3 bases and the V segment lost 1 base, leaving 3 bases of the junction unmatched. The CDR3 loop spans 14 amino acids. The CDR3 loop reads CASSLPQGYTEAFF. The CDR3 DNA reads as TGTGCCAGCAGCTTGCCACAGGGGTACACTGAAGCTTTCTTT.

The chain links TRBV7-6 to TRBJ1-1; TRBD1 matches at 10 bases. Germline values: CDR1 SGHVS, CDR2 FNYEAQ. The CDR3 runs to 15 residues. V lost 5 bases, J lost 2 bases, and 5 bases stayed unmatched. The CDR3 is CASSTRTGGNTEAFF. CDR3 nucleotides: TGTGCCAGCAGCACAAGGACAGGGGGTAACACTGAAGCTTTCTTT.

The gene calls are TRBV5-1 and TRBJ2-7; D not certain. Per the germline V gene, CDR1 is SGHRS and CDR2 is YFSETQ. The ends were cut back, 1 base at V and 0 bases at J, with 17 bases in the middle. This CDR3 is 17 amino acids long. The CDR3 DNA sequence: TGCGCCAGCAGCTTGTACGGCAGGCATCCAGACTCCTACGAGCAGTACTTC. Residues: CASSLYGRHPDSYEQYF.

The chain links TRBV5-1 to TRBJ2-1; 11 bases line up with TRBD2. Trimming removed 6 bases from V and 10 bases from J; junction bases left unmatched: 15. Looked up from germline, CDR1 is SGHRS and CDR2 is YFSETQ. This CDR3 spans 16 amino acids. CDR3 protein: CASTLRLAGSSGEQFF. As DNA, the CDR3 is TGCGCCAGCACCCTCCGACTAGCGGGAAGTTCAGGGGAGCAGTTCTTC.

Here the CDR3 reads CASSRAGGDYEQYF. CDR3 coding DNA: TGTGCCAGCAGCCGAGCGGGAGGGGATTACGAGCAGTACTTC. The chain employs TRBV9 and TRBJ2-7, with TRBD2 identical over 10 bases. This CDR3 is 14 amino acids long. With 4 bases clipped from V and 4 bases from J, the junction kept 5 bases outside the gene matches. Germline V gene lookup returns CDR1 SGDLS and CDR2 YYNGEE. Complete variable domain (other parts from reference TRBV9 and TRBJ2-7): DSGVTQTPKHLITATGQRVTLRCSPRSGDLSVYWYQQSLDQGLQFLIQYYNGEERAKGNILERFSAQQFPDLHSELNLSSLELGDSALYFCASSRAGGDYEQYFGPGTRLTVT.

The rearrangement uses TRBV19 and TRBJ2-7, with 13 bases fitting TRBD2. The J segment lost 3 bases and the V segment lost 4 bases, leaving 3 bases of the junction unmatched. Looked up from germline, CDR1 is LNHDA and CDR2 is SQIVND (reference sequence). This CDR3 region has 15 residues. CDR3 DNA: TGTGCCAGTAGTACCCGGACTAGCGGGAGCTACGAGCAGTACTTC. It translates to CASSTRTSGSYEQYF.

The CDR3 nucleotides are TGTGCCAGCAGCCAAGGCATTCGGCTCGGGGTCACAGATACGCAGTATTTT. Translation: CASSQGIRLGVTDTQYF. The chain carries TRBV14 and TRBJ2-3; tentative D call: TRBD2 (5 bases). Germline V gene data show CDR1 as SGHDN and CDR2 as FVKESK. The CDR3 has 17 residues. Between the trimmed V and J ends, which lost 1 base and 2 bases, there was a span of 16 bases.

In nucleotides, the CDR3 is TGTGCCAGCAGCCAATTAGCGGAGGAGACCCAGTACTTC. It yields the protein CASSQLAEETQYF. The chain has TRBV3-1 (or the pseudogene TRBV3-2) and TRBJ2-5; TRBD2 is a possible D gene (6 bases). Trimming pared 2 bases from V and 5 bases from J, leaving 9 bases between. The CDR3 consists of 13 residues. Germline V gene sequence: CDR1 LGHDT, CDR2 YNNKEL (reference sequence).

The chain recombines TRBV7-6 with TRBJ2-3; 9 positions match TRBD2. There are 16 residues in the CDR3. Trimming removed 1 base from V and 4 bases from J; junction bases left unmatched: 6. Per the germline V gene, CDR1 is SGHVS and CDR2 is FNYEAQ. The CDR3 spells CASSLEAGGRADTQYF. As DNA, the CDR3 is TGTGCCAGCAGCTTAGAGGCGGGGGGGCGGGCAGATACGCAGTATTTT.

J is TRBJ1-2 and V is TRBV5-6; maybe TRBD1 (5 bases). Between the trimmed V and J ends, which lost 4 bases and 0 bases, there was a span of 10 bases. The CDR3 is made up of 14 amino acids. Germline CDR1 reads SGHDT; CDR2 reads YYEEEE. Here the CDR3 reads CASSEAGPNYGYTF. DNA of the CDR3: TGTGCCAGCAGCGAGGCAGGGCCTAACTATGGCTACACCTTC.

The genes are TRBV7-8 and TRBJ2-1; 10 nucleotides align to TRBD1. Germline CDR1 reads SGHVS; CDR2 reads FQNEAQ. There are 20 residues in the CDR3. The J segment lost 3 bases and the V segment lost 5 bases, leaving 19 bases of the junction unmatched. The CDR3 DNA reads TGTGCCAGCAGCCAACCACGGGACAGGGGAGCAACGACCTACTACAATGAGCAGTTCTTC. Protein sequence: CASSQPRDRGATTYYNEQFF. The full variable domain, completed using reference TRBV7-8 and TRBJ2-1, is GAGVSQSPRYKVAKRGQDVALRCDPISGHVSLFWYQQALGQGPEFLTYFQNEAQLDKSGLPSDRFFAERPEGSVSTLKIQRTQQEDSAVYLCASSQPRDRGATTYYNEQFFGPGTRLTVL.

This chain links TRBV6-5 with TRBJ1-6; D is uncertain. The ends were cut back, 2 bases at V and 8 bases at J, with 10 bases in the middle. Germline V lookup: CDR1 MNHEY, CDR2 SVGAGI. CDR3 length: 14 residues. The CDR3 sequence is CASSYRGKDSPLHF. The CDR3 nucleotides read TGTGCCAGCAGTTACAGAGGGAAAGATTCACCCCTCCACTTT.

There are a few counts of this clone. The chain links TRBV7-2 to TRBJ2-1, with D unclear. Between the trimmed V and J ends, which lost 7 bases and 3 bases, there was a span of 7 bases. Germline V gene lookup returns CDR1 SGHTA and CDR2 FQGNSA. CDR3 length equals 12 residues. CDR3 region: CASTRGYNEQFF. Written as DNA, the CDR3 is TGTGCCAGCACTCGCGGCTACAATGAGCAGTTCTTC.

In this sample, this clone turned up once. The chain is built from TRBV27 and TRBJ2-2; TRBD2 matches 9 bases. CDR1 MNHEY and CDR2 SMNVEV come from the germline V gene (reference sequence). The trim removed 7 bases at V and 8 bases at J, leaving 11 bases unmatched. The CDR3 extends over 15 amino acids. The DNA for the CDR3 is TGTGCCAGCACCCAACTAGCGGGCGAACTGGGGGAGCTGTTTTTT. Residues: CASTQLAGELGELFF.

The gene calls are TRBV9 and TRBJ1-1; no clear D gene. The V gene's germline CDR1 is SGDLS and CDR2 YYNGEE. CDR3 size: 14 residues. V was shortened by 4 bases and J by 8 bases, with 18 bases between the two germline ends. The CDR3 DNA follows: TGTGCCAGCAGCCCGCCACGTCAATCCCAGGAAGCTTTCTTT. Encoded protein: CASSPPRQSQEAFF.

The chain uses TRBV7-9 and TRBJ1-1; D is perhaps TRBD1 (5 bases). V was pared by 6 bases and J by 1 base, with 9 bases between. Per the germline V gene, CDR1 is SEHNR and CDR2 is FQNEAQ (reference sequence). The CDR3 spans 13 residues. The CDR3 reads CASRPTGNTEAFF. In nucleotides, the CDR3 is TGTGCCAGCAGGCCCACAGGGAACACTGAAGCTTTCTTT. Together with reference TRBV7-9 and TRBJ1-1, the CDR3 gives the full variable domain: DTGVSQNPRHKITKRGQNVTFRCDPISEHNRLYWYRQTLGQGPEFLTYFQNEAQLEKSRLLSDRFSAERPKGSFSTLEIQRTEQGDSAMYLCASRPTGNTEAFFGQGTRLTVV.

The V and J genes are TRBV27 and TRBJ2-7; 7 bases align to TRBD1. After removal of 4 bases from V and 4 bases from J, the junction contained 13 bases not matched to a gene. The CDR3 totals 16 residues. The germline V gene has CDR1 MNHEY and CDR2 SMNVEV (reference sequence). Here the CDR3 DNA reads TGTGCCAGCAGTTCCGCAACCCGACAGGGTTGGTACGAGCAGTACTTC. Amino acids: CASSSATRQGWYEQYF.

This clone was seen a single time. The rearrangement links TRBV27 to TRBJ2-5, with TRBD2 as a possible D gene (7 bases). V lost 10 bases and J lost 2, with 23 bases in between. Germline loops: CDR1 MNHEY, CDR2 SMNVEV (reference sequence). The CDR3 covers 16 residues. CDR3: CATGGNRDTLQETQYF. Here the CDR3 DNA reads TGTGCCACCGGGGGGAACCGGGACACCCTTCAAGAGACCCAGTACTTC.

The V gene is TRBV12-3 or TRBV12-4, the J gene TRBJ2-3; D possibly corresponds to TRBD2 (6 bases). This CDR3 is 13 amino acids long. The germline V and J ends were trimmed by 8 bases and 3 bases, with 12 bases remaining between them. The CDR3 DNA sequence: TGTGCCAGCCATCGCGGGGAAACAGATACGCAGTATTTT. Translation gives CASHRGETDTQYF.